Sequencing of this TCR beta chain was carried out in a study of T-cell reconstitution after alpha-beta-depleted transplantation in children. Findings of the study overall: At day 60, the high TCRbeta diversity found in some patients originated from recipient T cells and thymic progenitors that had survived. It was reported that alpha-beta T cells came from several hundred expanded graft clones (about two months after transplant). Hyperexpanded clones declined; after one year, newly produced T cells mostly supplied diversity.

The table lists this clonotype with many counts. Its antigen is as yet unknown. Preparation of the TCRbeta library used unique molecular identifiers. TCRdb itself ran the PCR reads through MiXCR, one entry per CDR3 protein. The sample comprises some 110,000 distinct CDR3 sequences, 10% of which are singletons, and under 40% rests with the top ten. The germline V and J ends were trimmed by 3 bases and 7 bases, with 13 bases remaining between them. CDR1 and CDR2 (germline): SGHRS, YFSETQ. The CDR3 sequence is 13 residues long. Sequenced material: PBMCs, taken before TCRalphabeta/CD19-depleted stem cell transplant. V usage is TRBV5-1 and J usage is TRBJ1-1; D gene unclear. The clonotype comes from a boy aged 2-9 years with acute lymphoblastic leukemia, due to receive a stem cell transplant. The CDR3 reads CASSSGSGLEAFF. As DNA, the CDR3 is TGCGCCAGCAGCTCCGGATCCGGCCTTGAAGCTTTCTTT.